Detailed here is one TCR beta chain. The antigen it recognizes is unknown. Base qualities are not recorded, but no much larger clone differs from it by a single base. The data originate from a study of T cell changes during pregnancy in multiple sclerosis (dated by TCRdb to between 2017 and 2020). Study-wide context: In women with multiple sclerosis, the researchers looked at how the T cell repertoire shifted as pregnancy progressed.

The library was generated by the immunoSEQ multiplex PCR assay. TCRdb took over this immuneACCESS table, retaining in-frame rearrangements with V and J assigned. Such tables are incomplete; in checked studies, under half of the missing clones stem from an unresolved V gene, and the remainder is unexplained. The sample table holds tens of thousands of clones, of which about nine tenths were seen once. The biggest ten clones account for roughly 2% of the sample. Via the germline V gene (reference sequence), CDR1 is SGHNT and CDR2 YYREEE. Including the terminal cysteine and phenylalanine, the CDR3 comprises 15 residues. Left in the record is the CDR3 DNA by itself, 45 bases read in frame from the first base. V is trimmed back by 4 bases and J by 2 bases, and the junction contains 8 bases that no gene match accounts for.

The sequence is built from TRBV5-4 and TRBJ2-5; the junction holds 7 bases that match TRBD2. The sequencing used peripheral blood, collected in the third trimester of pregnancy. This TCR derives from a female donor in good health, enrolled as a control in a pregnancy study. The CDR3: CASSPGAGDQETQYF. The nucleotide sequence is given as TGTGCCAGCAGCCCTGGTGCGGGGGATCAAGAGACCCAGTACTTC. Where the CDR3 stops, the reference TRBV5-4 and TRBJ2-5 genes take over; the full variable domain is ETGVTQSPTHLIKTRGQQVTLRCSSQSGHNTVSWYQQALGQGPQFIFQYYREEENGRGNFPPRFSGLQFPNYSSELNVNALELDDSALYLCASSPGAGDQETQYFGPGTRLLVL.